The 31 T cell receptor beta chains presented below share a single source sample, sequenced in a study of chemoradiotherapy in HPV16-positive cancers. Only in-frame clones appear in the TCRdb table, and some are missing; sequencing was by immunoSEQ multiplex PCR. The sample records about 10,000 clones, approximately 70% being singletons. This sample was gathered from a patient who underwent chemoradiotherapy. These receptors were taken from a human donor with HPV-associated anogenital cancer.

This chain joins TRBV11-2 and TRBJ2-1; a weak D match, TRBD2 (6 bases). This CDR3 spans 14 amino acids. Germline V gene sequence: CDR1 SGHAT, CDR2 FQNNGV. Trimming removed 3 bases at V and 3 bases at J, with 9 bases between. The CDR3 DNA reads as TGTGCCAGCAGCTTCGAGCGGGTCTACAATGAGCAGTTCTTC. Translation gives CASSFERVYNEQFF.

The chain links TRBV5-1 to TRBJ1-5, with 8 bases that match TRBD1. The ends lost 5 bases at V and 3 bases at J; junction bases unmatched: 7. The CDR3 is 15 amino acids. Germline CDR1 is SGHRS and CDR2 is YFSETQ. The chain's CDR3 is CASRPETGDNQPQHF. The CDR3 DNA reads TGCGCCAGCAGACCAGAGACAGGGGACAATCAGCCCCAGCATTTT.

The genes are TRBV10-2 and TRBJ2-3; 9 positions match TRBD2. Germline CDR1 is WSHSY and CDR2 is SAAADI. The V gene end was trimmed by 3 bases and the J gene end by 4 bases; junction bases not matched to a gene: 2. The CDR3 runs 14 residues. This chain's CDR3 is CASSDLAGADTQYF. In DNA form, the CDR3 reads TGCGCCAGCAGTGACTTAGCGGGGGCAGATACGCAGTATTTT.

As DNA, the CDR3 is TGTGCCAGCAGCCGCGATTTCCGTAGCGGGGGGCAAGCAGATACGCAGTATTTT. Translation gives CASSRDFRSGGQADTQYF. The genes are TRBV5-6 and TRBJ2-3, with TRBD2 matching over 10 bases. V trimming: 4 bases; J trimming: 4 bases; junction bases outside the gene matches: 15. CDR1 and CDR2 from the germline V gene are SGHDT and YYEEEE. CDR3 length: 18 residues.

This clone was observed a single time. Other DNA sequences within the sample encode an identical CDR3. The chain combines TRBV5-1 with TRBJ1-5; D not resolved. The CDR3 is 13 residues long. Germline values: CDR1 SGHRS, CDR2 YFSETQ. V shed 0 bases and J shed 5 bases, with 6 bases lying between them. The CDR3 DNA reads as TGCGCCAGCAGCTTGGGGCCAGATCAGCCCCAGCATTTT. Its translation: CASSLGPDQPQHF.

The chain recombines TRBV7-9 with TRBJ1-2; TRBD1 might be the D (6 bases). The V gene's germline CDR1 is SEHNR and CDR2 FQNEAQ (reference sequence). The CDR3 consists of 13 residues. V dropped 7 bases and J dropped 4 bases, with 13 bases sitting between them. This CDR3 is CASTQGRGYGYTF. The CDR3 nucleotides read TGTGCCAGCACCCAGGGGAGGGGCTATGGCTACACCTTC.

The chain employs TRBV9 and TRBJ2-7; TRBD1 aligns across 7 bases. Germline-derived CDR1 and CDR2 are SGDLS and YYNGEE. This CDR3 spans 15 amino acids. The J segment lost 8 bases and the V segment lost 4 bases, leaving 15 bases of the junction unmatched. The CDR3, as DNA: TGTGCCAGCAGCTTAGGGGGCGCGGGTCAATCCCAGCAGTACTTC. Encoded protein: CASSLGGAGQSQQYF.

The chain joins TRBV2 to TRBJ2-7, with D perhaps being TRBD1 or TRBD2 (5 bases each). Germline V gene sequence: CDR1 SNHLY, CDR2 FYNNEI. Deletions cut 6 bases from V and 0 bases from J, with 18 bases between. The CDR3 covers 16 residues. The CDR3 bases are TGTGCCAGCAGCTCCGACATTGGGGGATCCTCCTACGAGCAGTACTTC. Encoded protein: CASSSDIGGSSYEQYF.

The V gene is TRBV7-2, the J gene TRBJ1-3, with D unclear. This CDR3 is 14 amino acids long. Trimming cost V 2 bases and J 0 bases, with 5 bases left between them. Germline V gene data show CDR1 as SGHTA and CDR2 as FQGNSA. CDR3 coding DNA: TGTGCCAGCAGCTTATCGAGCTCTGGAAACACCATATATTTT. Its protein is CASSLSSSGNTIYF.

The chain carries TRBV2 and TRBJ2-2; weak D call: TRBD2 (5 bases). This CDR3 region has 14 residues. Trimming removed 6 bases from V and 3 bases from J, with 11 bases in between. Germline V gene data show CDR1 as SNHLY and CDR2 as FYNNEI. The CDR3 nucleotides read TGTGCCAGCAGACTTGAGGGCCACACCGGGGAGCTGTTTTTT. Protein: CASRLEGHTGELFF. Filled out from reference TRBV2 and TRBJ2-2, the complete variable domain reads EPEVTQTPSHQVTQMGQEVILRCVPISNHLYFYWYRQILGQKVEFLVSFYNNEISEKSEIFDDQFSVERPDGSNFTLKIRSTKLEDSAMYFCASRLEGHTGELFFGEGSRLTVL.

The chain combines TRBV4-1 with TRBJ2-3; D perhaps matches TRBD2 (6 bases). The CDR3 sequence is 16 residues long. In germline, CDR1 is MGHRA, CDR2 YSYEKL. The V end lost 0 bases, the J end lost 0 bases, and 10 bases lay between the germline ends. The CDR3, as DNA: TGCGCCAGCAGCCAAGATGGCGGGGCTAGCACAGATACGCAGTATTTT. It yields the protein CASSQDGGASTDTQYF.

There are a few counts of this clone. The chain links TRBV4-3 to TRBJ1-2; no clear D. The CDR3 has 14 residues. Germline values: CDR1 LGHNA, CDR2 YSLEER. Trimming took off 0 bases at V and 5 bases at J, with 10 bases between the two ends. In DNA, the CDR3 is TGCGCCAGCAGCCAAGAGGTCGACCGATATGGCTACACCTTC. Protein: CASSQEVDRYGYTF.

The chain is built from TRBV2 and TRBJ1-5; D is unclear. Trimming removed 3 bases from V and 0 bases from J, with 6 bases in between. This CDR3 spans 14 amino acids. Looked up from germline, CDR1 is SNHLY and CDR2 is FYNNEI. CDR3: CASSDPVSNQPQHF. The CDR3 bases are TGTGCCAGCAGTGACCCGGTTAGCAATCAGCCCCAGCATTTT.

This chain joins TRBV4-1 and TRBJ2-1; 12 bases are shared with TRBD2. V gave up 4 bases and J gave up 5 bases; unmatched junction bases: 9. CDR1 is MGHRA, CDR2 YSYEKL, per germline. The CDR3 runs 17 residues. In DNA form, the CDR3 reads TGCGCCAGCAGCCGCCAGCGCCTAGCGGGGGGGAACAATGAGCAGTTCTTC. This codes for CASSRQRLAGGNNEQFF.

J is TRBJ2-5 and V is TRBV5-1, with D possibly called TRBD1 or TRBD2 (5 bases each). Per germline, CDR1 SGHRS and CDR2 YFSETQ. The CDR3 spans 13 residues. The V end was cut by 7 bases, the J end by 1 base, with 11 bases between. The DNA of the CDR3 is TGCGCCAGCGCTCGGGACGCCCAAGAGACCCAGTACTTC. Its protein product is CASARDAQETQYF.

In this sample, this clone turned up once. This sequence joins TRBV27 and TRBJ1-4; 7 bases map to TRBD1. V was clipped by 4 bases and J by 1 base; unmatched bases: 6. The CDR3 extends over 16 amino acids. In germline, CDR1 is MNHEY, CDR2 SMNVEV (reference sequence). CDR3 DNA: TGTGCCAGCAGTTCCAGGACAGGTGGAACTAATGAAAAACTGTTTTTT. It is translated as CASSSRTGGTNEKLFF.

The rearrangement links TRBV6-5 to TRBJ2-7, with TRBD2 as a possible D gene (6 bases). There are 14 residues in the CDR3. Per germline, CDR1 MNHEY and CDR2 SVGAGI. The ends were cut back, 5 bases at V and 4 bases at J, with 15 bases in the middle. DNA for the CDR3: TGTGCCAGCAGTCAGAGCTCCGGGGGTTACGAGCAGTACTTC. Protein sequence: CASSQSSGGYEQYF.

The chain has TRBV5-6 and TRBJ2-3; perhaps TRBD1 as D (6 bases). The ends were cut back, 6 bases at V and 0 bases at J, with 14 bases in the middle. The CDR3 covers 15 residues. The germline V gene has CDR1 SGHDT and CDR2 YYEEEE. In DNA, the CDR3 is TGTGCCAGCACCGTGGGGACACGGAGCACAGATACGCAGTATTTT. Amino acids: CASTVGTRSTDTQYF. Variable domain in full (rest from reference TRBV5-6 and TRBJ2-3): DAGVTQSPTHLIKTRGQQVTLRCSPKSGHDTVSWYQQALGQGPQFIFQYYEEEERQRGNFPDRFSGHQFPNYSSELNVNALLLGDSALYLCASTVGTRSTDTQYFGPGTRLTVL.

Details on this clone: Its ends do not fully match the called genes, so a read error is possible. V and J are TRBV2 and TRBJ1-5; no definite D call. The CDR3 has 16 residues. Germline V CDR1 and CDR2: SNHLY, FYNNEI. CDR3: CAGSEIAVYSNQPQHF. CDR3 bases: TGTGCCGGCAGTGAAATTGCAGTATATAGCAATCAGCCCCAGCATTTT. Looking up the rest from reference TRBV2 and TRBJ1-5 gives the full variable domain: EPEVTQTPSHQVTQMGQEVILRCVPISNHLYFYWYRQILGQKVEFLVSFYNNEISEKSEIFDDQFSVERPDGSNFTLKIRSTKLEDSAMYFCAGSEIAVYSNQPQHFGDGTRLSIL.

The rearrangement joins TRBV5-1 to TRBJ2-5, with 11 positions matching TRBD2. With V trimmed by 4 bases and J by 0 bases, 5 bases remained unmatched. Looked up from germline, CDR1 is SGHRS and CDR2 is YFSETQ. The CDR3 covers 16 residues. CDR3 nucleotide sequence: TGCGCCAGCAGCCCCGGGACTAGCGGAAACCAAGAGACCCAGTACTTC. It specifies CASSPGTSGNQETQYF.

This chain connects TRBV7-8 to TRBJ2-2, with D uncertain. The CDR3 extends over 13 amino acids. The ends were cut back, 6 bases at V and 2 bases at J, with 7 bases in the middle. The germline gives CDR1 SGHVS, CDR2 FQNEAQ. The CDR3, as DNA: TGTGCCAGCAGTCATACTAACACCGGGGAGCTGTTTTTT. This sequence encodes CASSHTNTGELFF.

This clone came up a few times. The rearrangement joins TRBV7-2 to TRBJ1-3; no reliable D call. Germline CDR1 and CDR2: SGHTA and FQGNSA. Trimming left V 3 bases short and J 4 bases short, with 10 bases between. CDR3 length equals 14 residues. The CDR3 is CASSFGSRGNTIYF. CDR3 DNA: TGTGCCAGCAGCTTTGGTTCGCGGGGAAACACCATATATTTT.

The V call is TRBV5-1, the J call TRBJ2-1; 12 bases match TRBD2. Trimming took 5 bases from V and 3 from J; bases not matched to a gene: 3. The germline CDR1 and CDR2 sequences are SGHRS and YFSETQ. The CDR3 length is 15 residues. The CDR3 region is CASSSGLAGYNEQFF. In DNA form, the CDR3 reads TGCGCCAGCAGTTCGGGACTAGCGGGCTACAATGAGCAGTTCTTC.

In this sample, this clone turned up a few times. The CDR3 DNA reads TGTGCCAGCAGCTTAGGGACTCTAGGCTACACCTTC. This encodes CASSLGTLGYTF. The rearrangement joins TRBV7-9 to TRBJ1-2, with D hard to call. CDR3 length: 12 amino acids. Germline assignment: CDR1 SEHNR and CDR2 FQNEAQ (reference sequence). Trimming shortened V by 1 base and J by 8 bases, and 8 bases separated the two germline ends.

V is TRBV11-2 and J is TRBJ2-5; 8 nucleotides agree with TRBD1. V lost 0 bases to trimming and J lost 2 bases; unmatched junction nucleotides: 8. Per the germline V gene, CDR1 is SGHAT and CDR2 is FQNNGV. This CDR3 contains 17 residues. CDR3 loop: CASSLDPGGPKQETQYF. The DNA for the CDR3 is TGTGCCAGCAGCTTAGATCCAGGGGGCCCGAAGCAAGAGACCCAGTACTTC.

This clone appeared a few times. This sequence joins TRBV10-3 and TRBJ1-2, with no clear D. This CDR3 region has 13 residues. The V gene lost 7 bases and the J gene lost 2 bases, with 11 bases spanning the gap. The germline V gene encodes CDR1 ENHRY and CDR2 SYGVKD. Here the CDR3 reads CAITTDRNYGYTF. The CDR3 bases are TGTGCCATCACCACGGATCGAAACTATGGCTACACCTTC.

This clone was observed a single time. The chain employs TRBV6-5 and TRBJ1-5; perhaps TRBD1 as D (6 bases). The CDR3 contains 15 residues. The V gene lost 6 bases and the J gene lost 6 bases, with 18 bases spanning the gap. Per the germline V gene, CDR1 is MNHEY and CDR2 is SVGAGI. Written as DNA, the CDR3 is TGTGCCAGCAGGGTGATTACAGGGAGTGGTCAGCCCCAGCATTTT. Translation: CASRVITGSGQPQHF.

The chain combines TRBV5-6 with TRBJ1-3, with TRBD1 identical over 9 bases. The germline CDR1 and CDR2 sequences are SGHDT and YYEEEE. There are 15 residues in the CDR3. J lost 6 bases, V lost 1 base, and 5 bases had no gene match. CDR3 DNA: TGTGCCAGCAGCTTGAAGGGGACAGGGACAAACACCATATATTTT. This encodes CASSLKGTGTNTIYF.

The CDR3 sequence is CASTPGPTYTQYF. CDR3 DNA sequence: TGTGCCAGCACCCCGGGACCCACCTATACGCAGTATTTT. The chain uses TRBV28 and TRBJ2-3, with D tentatively TRBD1 or TRBD2 (5 bases each). The CDR3 totals 13 residues. Per the germline V gene, CDR1 is MDHEN and CDR2 is SYDVKM. Trimming took off 7 bases at V and 7 bases at J, with 15 bases between the two ends. Full variable domain (remainder filled in from reference TRBV28 and TRBJ2-3): DVKVTQSSRYLVKRTGEKVFLECVQDMDHENMFWYRQDPGLGLRLIYFSYDVKMKEKGDIPEGYSVSREKKERFSLILESASTNQTSMYLCASTPGPTYTQYFGPGTRLTVL.

The chain employs TRBV7-8 and TRBJ1-2, with 7 bases matching TRBD1. Unmatched junction bases numbered 5, after V lost 4 bases and J lost 6 bases. This CDR3 has 13 residues. From germline, CDR1 is SGHVS and CDR2 FQNEAQ. The CDR3 loop reads CASSSKGTDGYTF. The CDR3 DNA reads TGTGCCAGCAGCTCAAAAGGGACAGATGGCTACACCTTC.

The chain has TRBV4-1 and TRBJ2-7, with 9 bases that match TRBD2. J was trimmed by 4 bases and V by 6 bases; bases with no gene match: 13. Germline V gene data show CDR1 as MGHRA and CDR2 as YSYEKL. The CDR3 runs to 16 residues. The CDR3 spells CASSSPGTSSRYEQYF. Here the CDR3 DNA reads TGCGCCAGCAGTTCCCCCGGGACTAGCTCAAGGTACGAGCAGTACTTC.